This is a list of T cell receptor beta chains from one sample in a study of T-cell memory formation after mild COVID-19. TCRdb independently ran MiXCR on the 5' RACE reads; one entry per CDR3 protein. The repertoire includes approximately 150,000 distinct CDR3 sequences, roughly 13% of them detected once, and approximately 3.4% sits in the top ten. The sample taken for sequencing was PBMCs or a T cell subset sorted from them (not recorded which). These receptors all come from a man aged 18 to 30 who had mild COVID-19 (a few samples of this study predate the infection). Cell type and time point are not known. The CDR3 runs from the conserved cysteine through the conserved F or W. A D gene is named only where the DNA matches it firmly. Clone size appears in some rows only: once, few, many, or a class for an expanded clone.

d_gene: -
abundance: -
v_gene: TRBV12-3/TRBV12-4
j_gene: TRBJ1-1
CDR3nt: TGTGCCAGCAGCCTCGGACAAGAAGCTTTCTTT
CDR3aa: CASSLGQEAFF

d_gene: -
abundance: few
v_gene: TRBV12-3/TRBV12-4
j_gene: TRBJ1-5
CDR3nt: TGTGCCAGCAGTTTAGAAGGGGGGGGGCCCCAGCATTTT
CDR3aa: CASSLEGGGPQHF

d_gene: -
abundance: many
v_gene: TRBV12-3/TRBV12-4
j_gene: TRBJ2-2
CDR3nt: TGTGCCAGTGAGAGGTCCACGAACACCGGGGAGCTGTTTTTT
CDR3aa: CASERSTNTGELFF

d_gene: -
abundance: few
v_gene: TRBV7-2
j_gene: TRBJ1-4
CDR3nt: TGTGCCAGCAGCCTCTTATACGGGGCTAATGAAAAACTGTTTTTT
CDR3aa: CASSLLYGANEKLFF

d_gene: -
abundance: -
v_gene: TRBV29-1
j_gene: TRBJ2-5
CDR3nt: TGCAGCGTTGAGGACAGGGAGGGAGAGACACAGTACTTC
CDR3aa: CSVEDREGETQYF

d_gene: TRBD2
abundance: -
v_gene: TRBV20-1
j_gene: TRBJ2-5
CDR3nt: TGCAGTGCTATATACCACCCCCGGGCTAGCGGGGTGTTGACCCAGTACTTC
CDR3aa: CSAIYHPRASGVLTQYF

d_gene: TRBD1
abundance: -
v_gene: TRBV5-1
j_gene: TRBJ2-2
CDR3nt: TGCGCCAGCAGCTTGATGGGACAGGGCACCGGGGAGCTGTTTTTT
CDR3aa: CASSLMGQGTGELFF

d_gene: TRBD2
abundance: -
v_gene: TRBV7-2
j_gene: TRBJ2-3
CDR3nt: TGTGCCAGCAGCTTAGGACTAGCGGGGGGTGGTACGCAGTATTTT
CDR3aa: CASSLGLAGGGTQYF

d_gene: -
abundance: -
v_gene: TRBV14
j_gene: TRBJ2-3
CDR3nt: TGTGCCAGCAGCCAAAGGGTGGGGCTTGCAGATACGCAGTATTTT
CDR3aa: CASSQRVGLADTQYF

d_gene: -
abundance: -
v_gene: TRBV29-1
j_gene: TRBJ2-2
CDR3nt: TGCAGCGTTGTAAGCCACCCGAACACCGGGGAGCTGTTTTTT
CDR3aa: CSVVSHPNTGELFF

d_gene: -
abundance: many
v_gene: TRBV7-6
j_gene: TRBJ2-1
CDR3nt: TGTGCCAGCAGCTTAGAGGCGGGGTCCTCCTACAATGAGCAGTTCTTC
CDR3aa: CASSLEAGSSYNEQFF

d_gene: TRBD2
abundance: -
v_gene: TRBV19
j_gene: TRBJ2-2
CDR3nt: TGTGCCAGTATGCGGCTAGCGGGGCCTACCGGGGAGCTGTTTTTT
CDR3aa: CASMRLAGPTGELFF

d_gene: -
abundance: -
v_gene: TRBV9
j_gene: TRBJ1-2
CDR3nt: TGTGCCAGCAGCGTAGGTAGTTCTAACTATGGCTACACCTTC
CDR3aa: CASSVGSSNYGYTF

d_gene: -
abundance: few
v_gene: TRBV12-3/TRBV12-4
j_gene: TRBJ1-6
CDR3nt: TGTGCCAGCGGCGACGTCCACCAAAATTCACCCCTCCACTTT
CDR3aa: CASGDVHQNSPLHF

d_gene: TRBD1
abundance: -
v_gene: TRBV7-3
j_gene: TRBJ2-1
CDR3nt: TGTGCCAGCAGGCCCGGGACAGGGTCCTACAATGAGCAGTTCTTC
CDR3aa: CASRPGTGSYNEQFF

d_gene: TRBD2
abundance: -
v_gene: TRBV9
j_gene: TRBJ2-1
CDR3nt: TGTGCCAGCAGCGTAGCGGGGGGGCCGTCGATAAATGAGCAGTTCTTC
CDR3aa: CASSVAGGPSINEQFF

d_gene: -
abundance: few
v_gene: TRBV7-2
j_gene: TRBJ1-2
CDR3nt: TGTGCCAGCAGCTTAGCTCGGGGGCTGAACTATGGCTACACCTTC
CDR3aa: CASSLARGLNYGYTF

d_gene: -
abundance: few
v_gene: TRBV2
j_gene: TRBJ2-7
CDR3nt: TGTGCCAGCAGTGGGGGGGCCTACGAGCAGTACTTC
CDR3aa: CASSGGAYEQYF

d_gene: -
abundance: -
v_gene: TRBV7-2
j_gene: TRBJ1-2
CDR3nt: TGTGCCAGCAGCTTAGTTAGCGGGGTGGGTGATGGCTACACCTTC
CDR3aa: CASSLVSGVGDGYTF

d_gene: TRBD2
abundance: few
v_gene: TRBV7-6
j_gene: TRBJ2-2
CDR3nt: TGTGCCAGCAGCTCCATTGCGGGGGATGAGACCGGGGAGCTGTTTTTT
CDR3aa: CASSSIAGDETGELFF

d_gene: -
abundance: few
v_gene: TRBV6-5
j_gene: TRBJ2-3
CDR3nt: TGTGCCAGCAGAAGAATGACGGTACTCACAGATACGCAGTATTTT
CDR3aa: CASRRMTVLTDTQYF

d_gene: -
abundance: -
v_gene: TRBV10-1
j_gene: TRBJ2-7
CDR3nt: TGCGCCAGCAGTGGGGACACCTCCTACGAGCAGTACTTC
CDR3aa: CASSGDTSYEQYF

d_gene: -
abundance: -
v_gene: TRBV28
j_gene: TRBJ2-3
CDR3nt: TGTGCCAGCGGCCTATCGTACACAGATACGCAGTATTTT
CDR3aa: CASGLSYTDTQYF

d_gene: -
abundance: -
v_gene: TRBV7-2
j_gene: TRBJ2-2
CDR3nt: TGTGCCAGCAGCCTCTTCCGGGGAAGGGAAGGCGGGGAGCTGTTTTTT
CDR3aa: CASSLFRGREGGELFF

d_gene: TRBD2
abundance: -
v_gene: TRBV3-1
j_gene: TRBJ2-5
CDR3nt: TGTGCCAGCAGCAATAGCGGGGGGGCTGAGACCCAGTACTTC
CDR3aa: CASSNSGGAETQYF

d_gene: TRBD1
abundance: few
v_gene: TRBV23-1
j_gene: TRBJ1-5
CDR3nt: TGCGCCAGCAGTCTAAAGGACAGGGCGTATAGCAATCAGCCCCAGCATTTT
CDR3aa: CASSLKDRAYSNQPQHF

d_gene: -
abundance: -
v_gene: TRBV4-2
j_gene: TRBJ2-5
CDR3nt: TGTGCCAGCAGCAGACGGACACAAGAGACCCAGTACTTC
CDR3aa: CASSRRTQETQYF

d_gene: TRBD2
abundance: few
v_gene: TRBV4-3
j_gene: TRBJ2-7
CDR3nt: TGCGCCAGCAGCCGCCTGGGCGGGAGCTCCTACGAGCAGTACTTC
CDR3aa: CASSRLGGSSYEQYF

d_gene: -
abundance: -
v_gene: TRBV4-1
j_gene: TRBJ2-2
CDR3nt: TGCGCCAGCAGCCAAGATCGGCAGGGGAGGCTGTTTTTT
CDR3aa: CASSQDRQGRLFF

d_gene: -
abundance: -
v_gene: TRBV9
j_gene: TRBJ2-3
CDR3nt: TGTGCCAGCAGCGTATTGGCGGGAGATACGCAGTATTTT
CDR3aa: CASSVLAGDTQYF

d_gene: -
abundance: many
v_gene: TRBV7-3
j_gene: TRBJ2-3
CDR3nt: TGTGCCAGCTCATTAGGGCTAACAGATACGCAGTATTTT
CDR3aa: CASSLGLTDTQYF

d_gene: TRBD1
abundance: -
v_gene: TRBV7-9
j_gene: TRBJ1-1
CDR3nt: TGTGCCAGCAGCCCCACAGGGGGGAGACAGGCTTTCTTT
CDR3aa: CASSPTGGRQAFF

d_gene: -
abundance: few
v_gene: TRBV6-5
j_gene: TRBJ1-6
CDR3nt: TGTGCCAGCAGTTACGGGGCCAGCGGTGGTCTTTCACCCCTCCACTTT
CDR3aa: CASSYGASGGLSPLHF

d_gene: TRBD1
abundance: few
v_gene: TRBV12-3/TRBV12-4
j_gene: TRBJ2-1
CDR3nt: TGTGCCAGCAGTTGGGTGAGCACCAGGGGGAATGAGCAGTTCTTC
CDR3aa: CASSWVSTRGNEQFF

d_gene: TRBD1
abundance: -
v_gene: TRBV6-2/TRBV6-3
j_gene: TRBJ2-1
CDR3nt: TGTGCCAGCAGCCTCGACAGGGATGGTTCTTGGGACAATGAGCAGTTCTTC
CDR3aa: CASSLDRDGSWDNEQFF

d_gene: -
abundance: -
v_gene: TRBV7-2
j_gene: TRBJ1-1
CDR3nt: TGTGCCAGCAGCTCTAATATGAACACTGAAGCTTTCTTT
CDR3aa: CASSSNMNTEAFF

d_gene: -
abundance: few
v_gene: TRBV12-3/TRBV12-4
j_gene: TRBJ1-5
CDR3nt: TGTGCCAGCAGTTCCGGCAATGAGGGGGGTCAGCCCCAGCATTTT
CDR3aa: CASSSGNEGGQPQHF

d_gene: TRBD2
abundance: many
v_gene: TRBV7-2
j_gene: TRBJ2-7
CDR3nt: TGTGCCAGCAGCTCCCAAGCTCTAGCGGTGGGAGAGCAGTACTTC
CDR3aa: CASSSQALAVGEQYF

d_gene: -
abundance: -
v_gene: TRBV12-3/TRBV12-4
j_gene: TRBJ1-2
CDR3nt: TGTGCCAGCAGTCCGCTTAGGTTCTATGGCTACACCTTC
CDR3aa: CASSPLRFYGYTF

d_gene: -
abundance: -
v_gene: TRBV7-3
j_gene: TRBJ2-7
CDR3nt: TGTGCCAGCAGCCCCGGACAGGGAGGGGGAGAGCAGTACTTC
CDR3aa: CASSPGQGGGEQYF

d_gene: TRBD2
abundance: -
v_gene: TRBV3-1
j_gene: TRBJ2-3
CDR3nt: TGTGCCAGCAGCCCGGGACTAGTACAAGATACGCAGTATTTT
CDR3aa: CASSPGLVQDTQYF

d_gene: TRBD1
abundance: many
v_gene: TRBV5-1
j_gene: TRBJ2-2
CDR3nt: TGCGCCAGCAGCTTGGACCTTAACAGGGGGAAAACGAACACCGGGGAGCTGTTTTTT
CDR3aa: CASSLDLNRGKTNTGELFF

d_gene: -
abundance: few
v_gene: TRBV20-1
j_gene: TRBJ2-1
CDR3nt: TGCAGTGCCGCAAGGGGGGCCGACCACAATGAGCAGTTCTTC
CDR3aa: CSAARGADHNEQFF